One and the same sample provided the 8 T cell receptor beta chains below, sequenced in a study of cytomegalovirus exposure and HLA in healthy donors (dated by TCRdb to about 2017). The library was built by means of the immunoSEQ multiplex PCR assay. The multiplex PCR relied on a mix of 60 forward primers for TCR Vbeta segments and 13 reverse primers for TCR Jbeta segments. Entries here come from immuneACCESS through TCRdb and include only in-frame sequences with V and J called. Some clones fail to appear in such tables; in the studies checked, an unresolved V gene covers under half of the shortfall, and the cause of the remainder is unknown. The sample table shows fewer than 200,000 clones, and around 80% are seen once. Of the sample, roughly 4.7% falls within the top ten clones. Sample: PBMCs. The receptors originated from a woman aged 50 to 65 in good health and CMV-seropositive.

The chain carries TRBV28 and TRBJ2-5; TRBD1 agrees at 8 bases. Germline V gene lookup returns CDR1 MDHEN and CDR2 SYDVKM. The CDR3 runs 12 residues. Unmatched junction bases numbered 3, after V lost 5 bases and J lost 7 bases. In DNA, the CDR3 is TGTGCCAGCAGTCAGGACAGGGTGACCCAGTACTTC. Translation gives CASSQDRVTQYF. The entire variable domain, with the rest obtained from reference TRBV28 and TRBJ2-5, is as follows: DVKVTQSSRYLVKRTGEKVFLECVQDMDHENMFWYRQDPGLGLRLIYFSYDVKMKEKGDIPEGYSVSREKKERFSLILESASTNQTSMYLCASSQDRVTQYFGPGTRLLVL.

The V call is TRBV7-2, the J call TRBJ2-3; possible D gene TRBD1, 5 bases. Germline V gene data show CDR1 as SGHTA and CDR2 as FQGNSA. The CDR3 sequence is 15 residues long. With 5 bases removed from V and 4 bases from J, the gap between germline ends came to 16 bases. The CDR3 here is CASSERRGWADTQYF. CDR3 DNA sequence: TGTGCCAGCAGCGAGCGAAGGGGCTGGGCAGATACGCAGTATTTT.

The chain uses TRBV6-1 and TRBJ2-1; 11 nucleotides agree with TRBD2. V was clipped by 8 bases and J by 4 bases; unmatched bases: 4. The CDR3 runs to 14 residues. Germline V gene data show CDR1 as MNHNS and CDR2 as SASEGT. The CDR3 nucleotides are TGTGCCAGCGACCCTAGCGGGGGGTACAATGAGCAGTTCTTC. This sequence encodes CASDPSGGYNEQFF.

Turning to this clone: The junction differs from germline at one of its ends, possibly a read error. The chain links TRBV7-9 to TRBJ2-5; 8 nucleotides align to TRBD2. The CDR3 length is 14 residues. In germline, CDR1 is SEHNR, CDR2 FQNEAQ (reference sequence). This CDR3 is CSSSLAGWEETQYF. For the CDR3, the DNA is TGTTCCAGCAGCTTAGCGGGATGGGAGGAGACCCAGTACTTC.

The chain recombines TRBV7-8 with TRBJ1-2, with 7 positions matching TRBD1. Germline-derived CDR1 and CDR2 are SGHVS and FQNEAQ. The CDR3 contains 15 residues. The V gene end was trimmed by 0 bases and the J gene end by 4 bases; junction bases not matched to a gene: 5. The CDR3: CASSLAVTGTYGYTF. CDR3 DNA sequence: TGTGCCAGCAGCTTAGCGGTGACAGGGACCTATGGCTACACCTTC.

For the CDR3, the DNA is TGTGCCAGCAGCCTGGGGGGGAGCAATCAGCCCCAGCATTTT. This translates into CASSLGGSNQPQHF. The chain links TRBV9 to TRBJ1-5; tentatively, D is TRBD1 (5 bases). V was cut by 4 bases and J by 1 base, with 9 bases left in between. Germline V gene data show CDR1 as SGDLS and CDR2 as YYNGEE. This CDR3 comprises 14 residues.

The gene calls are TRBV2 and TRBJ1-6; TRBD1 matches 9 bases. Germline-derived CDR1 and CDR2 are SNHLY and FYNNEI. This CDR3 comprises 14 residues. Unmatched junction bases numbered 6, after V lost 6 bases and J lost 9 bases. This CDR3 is CASRETGGVSPLHF. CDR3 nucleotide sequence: TGTGCCAGCAGGGAGACAGGGGGAGTTTCACCCCTCCACTTT.

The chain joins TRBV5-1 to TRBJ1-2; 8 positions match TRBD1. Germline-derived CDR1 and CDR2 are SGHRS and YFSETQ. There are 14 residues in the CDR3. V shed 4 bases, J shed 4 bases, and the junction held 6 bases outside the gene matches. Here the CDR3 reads CASSPDRGGYGYTF. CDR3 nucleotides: TGCGCCAGCAGCCCAGACAGGGGCGGCTATGGCTACACCTTC.